The present T cell receptor (beta chain) was sequenced within a study of OX40 agonist ivuxolimab in advanced cancers. The overall study: Ivuxolimab, an agonistic anti-OX40 (CD134) antibody, was given to patients.

The data were produced by immunoSEQ multiplex PCR, yet TCRdb's version contains in-frame clones alone and is incomplete. The sample holds 70,000 or so clones, over 60% seen once. General study points: CD8+ T cells were the subset that, on average, had more expanded clones than CD4+.

The CDR3 is 16 residues long. Losses at the gene ends were 6 bases for V and 1 base for J; bases not matched to a gene: 7. Germline CDR1 and CDR2: MNHEY and SMNVEV (reference sequence). Baseline was the first blood sampling point, followed by cycle 4 day 1 and cycle 7 day 1. As concerns this clone: Its antigen is not known.

This sequence originates from an adult with an advanced solid tumor such as melanoma, head and neck, liver or kidney cancer. J is TRBJ2-2 and V is TRBV27, with 8 bases aligning to TRBD1. The sequences come from CD4+ or CD8+ T cells sorted from blood, collected in a trial of the OX40 agonist ivuxolimab. The chain's CDR3 is CASSQSGTGNTGELFF. CDR3 DNA: TGTGCCAGCAGCCAATCCGGGACAGGGAACACCGGGGAGCTGTTTTTT.